This entry describes one T cell receptor beta chain. Its antigen is as yet unknown. This sample stems from a study of blood T cells in healthy people across ages. General study findings and limits: A strong correlation was found between TCR beta diversity and the percentage of naive T cells. Lack of knowledge of donor CMV status possibly confounded expanded clonotype changes. The lack of PBMC sorting stopped any conclusive naive versus antigen-experienced comparison.

A second PCR, run for roughly 7 to 12 cycles, used a sample-barcoded 5' primer plus a J-beta primer mix. MiXCR was run by TCRdb on the 5' RACE reads, yielding one entry per CDR3 protein. In the table there are approximately 1,000,000 distinct CDR3 sequences, 40% to 50% of which are singletons. The source of this sequence is a woman in her sixties or seventies in good health. The sequenced sample was blood.

CDR3 in amino acids: CASGSWGGSPLHF. The CDR3 DNA sequence: TGTGCCAGCGGCAGCTGGGGAGGTTCACCCCTCCACTTT. The V and J genes are TRBV25-1 and TRBJ1-6; the D is unclear. The CDR3 is 13 residues long. V lost 8 bases and J 9 bases, leaving 14 bases between the germline ends. Germline loops: CDR1 MGHDK, CDR2 SYGVNS.